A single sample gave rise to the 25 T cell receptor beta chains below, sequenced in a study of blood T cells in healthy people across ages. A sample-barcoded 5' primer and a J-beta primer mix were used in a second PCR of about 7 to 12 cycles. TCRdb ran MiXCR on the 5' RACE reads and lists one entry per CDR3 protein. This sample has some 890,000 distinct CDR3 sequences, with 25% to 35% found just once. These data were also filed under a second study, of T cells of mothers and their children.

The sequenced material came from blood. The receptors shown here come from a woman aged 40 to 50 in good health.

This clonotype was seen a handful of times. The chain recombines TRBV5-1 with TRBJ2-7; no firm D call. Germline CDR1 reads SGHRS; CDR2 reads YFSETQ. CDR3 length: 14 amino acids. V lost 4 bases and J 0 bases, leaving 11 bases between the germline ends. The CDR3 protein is CASSSILSSYEQYF. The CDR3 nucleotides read TGCGCCAGCAGCAGTATCCTATCCTCCTACGAGCAGTACTTC.

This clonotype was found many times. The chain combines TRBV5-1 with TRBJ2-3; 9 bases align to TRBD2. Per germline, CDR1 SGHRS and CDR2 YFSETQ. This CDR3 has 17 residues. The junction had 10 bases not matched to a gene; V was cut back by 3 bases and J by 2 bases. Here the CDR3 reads CASSYSSGGADTDTQYF. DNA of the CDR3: TGCGCCAGCAGCTATAGTAGCGGGGGAGCAGACACAGATACGCAGTATTTT.

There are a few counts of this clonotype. Here the CDR3 reads CASSLGGGTDVPYEQYF. The CDR3 bases are TGTGCCAGCAGCTTAGGGGGAGGGACGGACGTTCCCTACGAGCAGTACTTC. V is TRBV11-3 and J is TRBJ2-7; 7 bases agree with TRBD2. Germline V lookup: CDR1 SGHNT, CDR2 YENEEA. The ends lost 1 base at V and 2 bases at J; junction bases unmatched: 11. CDR3 size: 17 residues.

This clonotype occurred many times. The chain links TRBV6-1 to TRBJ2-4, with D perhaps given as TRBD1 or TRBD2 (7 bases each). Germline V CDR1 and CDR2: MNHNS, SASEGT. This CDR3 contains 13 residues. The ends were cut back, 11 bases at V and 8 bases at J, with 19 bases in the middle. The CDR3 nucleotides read TGTGCCGGGGGAGGGGACAGAAACGACATTCAGTACTTC. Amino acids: CAGGGDRNDIQYF.

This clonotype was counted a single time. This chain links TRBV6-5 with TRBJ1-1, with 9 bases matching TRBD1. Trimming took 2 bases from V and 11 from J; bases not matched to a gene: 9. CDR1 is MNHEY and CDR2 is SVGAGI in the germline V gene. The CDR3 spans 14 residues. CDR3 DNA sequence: TGTGCCAGCAGTTACATGGGACAGGGAATTCAGGCTTTCTTT. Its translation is CASSYMGQGIQAFF.

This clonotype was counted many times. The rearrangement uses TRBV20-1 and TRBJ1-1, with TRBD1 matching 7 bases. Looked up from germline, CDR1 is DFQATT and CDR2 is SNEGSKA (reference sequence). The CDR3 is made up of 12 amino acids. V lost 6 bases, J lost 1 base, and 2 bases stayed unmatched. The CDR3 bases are TGCAGTGCAAGACAGGGGAACACTGAAGCTTTCTTT. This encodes CSARQGNTEAFF.

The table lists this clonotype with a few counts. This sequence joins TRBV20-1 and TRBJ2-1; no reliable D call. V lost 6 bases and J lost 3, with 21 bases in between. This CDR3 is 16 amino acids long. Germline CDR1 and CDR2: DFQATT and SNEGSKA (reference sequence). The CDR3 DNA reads TGCAGTGCCAAAACCCTGGTCTTGAACTACTACAATGAGCAGTTCTTC. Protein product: CSAKTLVLNYYNEQFF.

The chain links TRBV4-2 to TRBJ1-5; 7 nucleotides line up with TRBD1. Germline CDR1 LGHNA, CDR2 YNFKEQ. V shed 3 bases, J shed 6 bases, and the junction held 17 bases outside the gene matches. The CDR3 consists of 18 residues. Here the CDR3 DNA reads TGTGCCAGCAGCCACCACCCTTCGGGGAGAGGGGGCGTTCAGCCCCAGCATTTT. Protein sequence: CASSHHPSGRGGVQPQHF.

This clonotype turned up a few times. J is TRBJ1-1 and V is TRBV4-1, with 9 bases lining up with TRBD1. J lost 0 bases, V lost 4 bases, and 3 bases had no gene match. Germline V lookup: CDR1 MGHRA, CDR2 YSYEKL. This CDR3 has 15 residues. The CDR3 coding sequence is TGCGCCAGCAGCCGGACAGGGGCTATGAACACTGAAGCTTTCTTT. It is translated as CASSRTGAMNTEAFF.

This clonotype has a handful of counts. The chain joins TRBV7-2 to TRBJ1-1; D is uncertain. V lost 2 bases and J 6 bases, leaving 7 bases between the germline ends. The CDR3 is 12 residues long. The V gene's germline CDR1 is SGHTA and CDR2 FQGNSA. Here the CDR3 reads CASSLMAPEAFF. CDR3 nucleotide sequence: TGTGCCAGCAGCTTAATGGCACCTGAAGCTTTCTTT.

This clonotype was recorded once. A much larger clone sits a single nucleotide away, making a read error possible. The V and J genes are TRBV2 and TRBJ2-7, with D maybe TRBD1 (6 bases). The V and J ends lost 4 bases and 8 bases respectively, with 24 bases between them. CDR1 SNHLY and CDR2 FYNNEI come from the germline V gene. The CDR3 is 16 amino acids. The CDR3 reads CASSVTQGRGGIKQYF. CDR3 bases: TGTGCCAGCAGTGTTACCCAGGGGCGCGGCGGAATCAAGCAGTACTTC.

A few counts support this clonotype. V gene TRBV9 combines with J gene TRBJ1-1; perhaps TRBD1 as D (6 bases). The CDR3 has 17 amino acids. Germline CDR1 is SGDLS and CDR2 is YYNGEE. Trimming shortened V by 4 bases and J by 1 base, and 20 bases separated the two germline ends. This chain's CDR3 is CASSPPGDIWGNTEAFF. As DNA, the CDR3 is TGTGCCAGCAGCCCCCCTGGGGACATCTGGGGGAACACTGAAGCTTTCTTT.

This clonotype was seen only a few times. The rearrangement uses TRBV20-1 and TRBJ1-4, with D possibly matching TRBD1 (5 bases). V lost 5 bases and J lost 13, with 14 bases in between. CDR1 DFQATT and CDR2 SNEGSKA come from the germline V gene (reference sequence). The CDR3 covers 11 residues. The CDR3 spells CSAGIGQRLFF. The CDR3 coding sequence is TGCAGTGCTGGGATAGGACAACGACTGTTTTTT.

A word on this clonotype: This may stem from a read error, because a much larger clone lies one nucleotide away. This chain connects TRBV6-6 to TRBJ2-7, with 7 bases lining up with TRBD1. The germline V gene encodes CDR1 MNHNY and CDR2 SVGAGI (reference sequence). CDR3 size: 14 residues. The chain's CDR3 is CTSSFAGGSYEQYF. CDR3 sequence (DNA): TGTACCAGCAGTTTTGCAGGGGGCTCCTACGAGCAGTACTTC.

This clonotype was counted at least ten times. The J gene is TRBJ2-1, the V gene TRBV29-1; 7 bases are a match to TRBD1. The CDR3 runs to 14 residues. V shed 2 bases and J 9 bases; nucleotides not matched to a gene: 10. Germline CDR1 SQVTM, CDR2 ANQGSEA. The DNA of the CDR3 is TGCAGCGTTGAATATGGGACAGATGCGGGTGAGCAGTTCTTC. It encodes CSVEYGTDAGEQFF.

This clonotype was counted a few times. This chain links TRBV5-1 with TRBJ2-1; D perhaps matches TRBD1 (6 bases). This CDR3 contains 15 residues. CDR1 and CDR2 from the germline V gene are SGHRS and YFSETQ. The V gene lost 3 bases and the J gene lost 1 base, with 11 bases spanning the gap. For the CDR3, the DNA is TGCGCCAGCAGCTCCCCAGGGGAATCCTACAATGAGCAGTTCTTC. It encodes CASSSPGESYNEQFF.

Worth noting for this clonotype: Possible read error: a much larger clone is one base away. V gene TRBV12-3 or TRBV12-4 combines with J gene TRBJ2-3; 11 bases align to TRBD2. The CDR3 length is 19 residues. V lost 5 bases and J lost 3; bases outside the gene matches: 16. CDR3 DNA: TGTGCCAGCAGTCTTCCGGAACTAGCGGGGGAGAGGAAGACAGATACGCAGTATTTT. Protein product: CASSLPELAGERKTDTQYF.

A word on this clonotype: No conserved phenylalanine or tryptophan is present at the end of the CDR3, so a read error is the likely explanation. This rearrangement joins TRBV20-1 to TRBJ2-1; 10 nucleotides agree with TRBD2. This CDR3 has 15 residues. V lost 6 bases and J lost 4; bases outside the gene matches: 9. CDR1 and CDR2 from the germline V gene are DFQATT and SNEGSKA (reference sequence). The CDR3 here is CSAPWTSGLYNEQFC. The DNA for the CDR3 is TGCAGTGCACCTTGGACTAGCGGATTATACAATGAGCAGTTCTGC.

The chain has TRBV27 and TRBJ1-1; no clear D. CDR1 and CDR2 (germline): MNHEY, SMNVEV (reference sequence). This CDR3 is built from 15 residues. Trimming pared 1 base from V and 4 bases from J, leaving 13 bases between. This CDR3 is CASSLLPGSGTEAFF. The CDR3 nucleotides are TGTGCCAGCAGTTTATTGCCTGGTAGCGGCACTGAAGCTTTCTTT.

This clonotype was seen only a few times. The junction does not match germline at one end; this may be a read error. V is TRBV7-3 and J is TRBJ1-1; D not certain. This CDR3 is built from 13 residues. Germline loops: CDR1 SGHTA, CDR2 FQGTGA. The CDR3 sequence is CASSLSPNSEAFF. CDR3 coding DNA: TGTGCCAGCAGCTTAAGCCCGAACTCTGAAGCTTTCTTT.

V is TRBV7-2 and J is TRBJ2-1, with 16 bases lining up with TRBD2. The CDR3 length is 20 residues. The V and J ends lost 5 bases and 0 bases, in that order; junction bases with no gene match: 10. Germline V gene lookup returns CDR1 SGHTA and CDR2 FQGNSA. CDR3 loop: CTSSRGTSGGAVSSYNEQFF. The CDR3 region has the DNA TGTACCAGCAGCCGAGGGACTAGCGGGGGGGCCGTGAGCTCCTACAATGAGCAGTTCTTC.

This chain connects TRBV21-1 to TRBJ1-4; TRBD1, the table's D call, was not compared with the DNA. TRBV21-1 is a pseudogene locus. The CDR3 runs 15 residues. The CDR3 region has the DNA TGTGCCAGCAGCGTCTACAGGGCAACTAATGAAAAACTGTTTTTT. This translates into CASSVYRATNEKLFF.

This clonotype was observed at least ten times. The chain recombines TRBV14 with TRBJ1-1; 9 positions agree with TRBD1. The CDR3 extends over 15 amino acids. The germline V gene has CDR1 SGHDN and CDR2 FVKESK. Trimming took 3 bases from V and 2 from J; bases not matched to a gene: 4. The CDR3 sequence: CASSQLTGGNTEAFF. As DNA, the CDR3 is TGTGCCAGCAGCCAGTTAACAGGGGGCAACACTGAAGCTTTCTTT.

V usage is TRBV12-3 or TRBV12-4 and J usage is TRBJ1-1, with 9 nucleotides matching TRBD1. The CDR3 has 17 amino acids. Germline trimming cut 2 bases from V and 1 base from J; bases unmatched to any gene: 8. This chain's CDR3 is CASSLTGGASRNTEAFF. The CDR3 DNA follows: TGTGCCAGCAGTTTAACAGGGGGCGCTTCCAGGAACACTGAAGCTTTCTTT.

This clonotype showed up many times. CDR3 bases: TGCGCCAGCAGCTCGCCGACTAGCGGGATCGAGTACGAGCAGTACTTC. Amino acids: CASSSPTSGIEYEQYF. The chain joins TRBV5-1 to TRBJ2-7, with 11 bases aligning to TRBD2. From germline, CDR1 is SGHRS and CDR2 YFSETQ. Unmatched junction bases numbered 9, after V lost 3 bases and J lost 4 bases. The CDR3 loop spans 16 amino acids.